A selection of T cell receptor beta chains follows, all from one sample in a study of spatial heterogeneity in lung cancer. TCRdb re-called the 5' RACE reads with MiXCR, one entry per CDR3 protein. The sample includes roughly 18,000 distinct CDR3 sequences, about 10% of them seen just once. This specimen consisted of PBMCs, obtained at follow-up. Every receptor here comes from a male donor with early-stage non-small cell lung cancer. Both conserved end residues are part of each CDR3. A D gene is named only where the DNA matches it firmly. Clone sizes are given selectively: once, few, many, or a class where the clone is expanded.

many,TRBJ2-1,TRBV10-3,TRBD2,CAISRGGVADFYNEQFF,TGTGCCATCAGTAGGGGAGGGGTCGCCGACTTTTACAATGAGCAGTTCTTC
many,TRBJ2-5,TRBV5-6,TRBD1,CASSLAGQGVLETQYF,TGTGCCAGCAGCTTGGCGGGACAGGGAGTTCTGGAGACCCAGTACTTC
many,TRBJ2-3,TRBV11-2,.,CASSLWRDTQYF,TGTGCCAGCAGCTTATGGCGGGATACGCAGTATTTT
.,TRBJ2-3,TRBV5-1,TRBD2,CASSSVTSGITDTQYF,TGCGCCAGCAGCTCCGTGACTAGCGGGATCACAGATACGCAGTATTTT
few,TRBJ1-3,TRBV3-1,.,CASSQTPVGNTIYF,TGTGCCAGCAGCCAAACTCCTGTTGGGAACACCATATATTTT
many,TRBJ1-2,TRBV3-1,.,CASSQDGTHYGYTF,TGTGCCAGCAGCCAAGATGGGACGCACTATGGCTACACCTTC
few,TRBJ2-7,TRBV14,.,CASSDLRRGGYEQYF,TGTGCCAGCAGCGATCTCCGGAGAGGGGGCTACGAGCAGTACTTC
many,TRBJ2-5,TRBV5-1,TRBD2,CASSTSLAGVQETQYF,TGCGCCAGCAGCACATCACTAGCGGGAGTTCAAGAGACCCAGTACTTC
medium-sized,TRBJ2-7,TRBV20-1,TRBD2,CSARGTSGQEQYF,TGCAGTGCTAGAGGGACTAGCGGGCAAGAGCAGTACTTC
many,TRBJ2-2,TRBV27,.,CASSLGVNGELFF,TGTGCCAGCAGTTTGGGGGTCAACGGGGAGCTGTTTTTT
.,TRBJ2-5,TRBV28,.,CAGRASAQETQYF,TGTGCCGGGCGCGCTAGCGCACAAGAGACCCAGTACTTC
.,TRBJ2-3,TRBV15,.,CATSRYASTDTQYF,TGTGCCACCAGCAGATACGCTAGCACAGATACGCAGTATTTT
.,TRBJ2-1,TRBV29-1,TRBD2,CSVTSGSNEQFF,TGCAGCGTGACTAGCGGGAGCAATGAGCAGTTCTTC
many,TRBJ2-7,TRBV5-1,TRBD1,CASSLDRGSYEQYF,TGCGCCAGCAGCTTGGACAGGGGGTCGTACGAGCAGTACTTC
many,TRBJ2-1,TRBV4-1,TRBD2,CASTPTSGGSYNEQFF,TGCGCCAGCACCCCGACTAGCGGGGGCTCCTACAATGAGCAGTTCTTC
few,TRBJ2-7,TRBV6-5,.,CASSPPGSYEQYF,TGTGCCAGCAGCCCGCCGGGCTCCTACGAGCAGTACTTC
many,TRBJ2-5,TRBV6-1,.,CASTPPSETQYF,TGTGCCAGCACCCCCCCATCAGAGACCCAGTACTTC
many,TRBJ2-5,TRBV6-5,TRBD1,CASSMTGQETQYF,TGTGCCAGCAGTATGACAGGGCAAGAGACCCAGTACTTC
many,TRBJ2-3,TRBV3-1,.,CASSRTSTDTQYF,TGTGCCAGCAGCCGGACTAGCACAGATACGCAGTATTTT
few,TRBJ2-5,TRBV5-1,TRBD1,CASTLVGQKETQYF,TGCGCCAGCACCCTGGTGGGACAGAAAGAGACCCAGTACTTC
many,TRBJ1-6,TRBV11-2,.,CASSPSGRRGSYNSPLHF,TGTGCCAGCAGCCCTTCGGGGCGAAGGGGCTCCTATAATTCACCCCTCCACTTT
many,TRBJ1-1,TRBV5-1,.,CASSLEVGTEAFF,TGCGCCAGCAGCTTGGAGGTGGGGACTGAAGCTTTCTTT
.,TRBJ1-5,TRBV20-1,TRBD1,CSATRGTGINQPQHF,TGCAGTGCTACCCGGGGGACAGGGATCAATCAGCCCCAGCATTTT
few,TRBJ1-2,TRBV10-3,.,CAISEGARSNYGYTF,TGTGCCATCAGTGAGGGGGCACGTTCCAACTATGGCTACACCTTC
medium-sized,TRBJ2-7,TRBV4-2,TRBD2,CASSQDRLVSGGLYEQYF,TGTGCCAGCAGCCAAGATCGTCTCGTGAGCGGGGGCCTTTACGAGCAGTACTTC
many,TRBJ2-1,TRBV2,.,CASSEEMGRTLFNEQFF,TGTGCCAGCAGTGAGGAGATGGGCAGGACCCTTTTCAATGAGCAGTTCTTC
many,TRBJ2-6,TRBV5-1,TRBD1,CASSWTGGSGANVLTF,TGCGCCAGCAGCTGGACAGGCGGCTCTGGGGCCAACGTCCTGACTTTC
.,TRBJ2-3,TRBV6-4,TRBD2,CASSEVAGGKDTQYF,TGTGCCAGCAGTGAAGTGGCGGGGGGCAAAGATACGCAGTATTTT
.,TRBJ1-5,TRBV10-2,.,CASGDDDQPQHF,TGCGCCAGCGGGGACGATGATCAGCCCCAGCATTTT